Listed below are T cell receptor beta chains from one sample, sequenced in a study of shared clonotypes between healthy human individuals. Produced via immunoSEQ multiplex PCR; TCRdb's table is partial and in-frame only. This sample has 1.5 million to 1.9 million clones; roughly 98% occur once, and the top ten carry 0.45%. The sample consisted of naive CD4+ T cells sorted from blood. These receptors all stem from a man younger than 40 in good health. The CDR3 runs from the conserved cysteine through the conserved F or W. A D gene is named only where the DNA matches it firmly.

j_call: TRBJ2-7
v_call: TRBV9
d_call: -
cdr3_aa: CASSANGYEQYF
cdr3_nt: TGTGCCAGCAGCGCCAATGGATACGAGCAGTACTTC

j_call: TRBJ1-1
v_call: TRBV5-1
d_call: -
cdr3_aa: CASSLEVVRVNQNHAEAFF
cdr3_nt: TGCGCCAGCAGCTTGGAAGTTGTTCGGGTGAACCAGAACCACGCTGAAGCTTTCTTT

j_call: TRBJ2-7
v_call: TRBV7-2
d_call: -
cdr3_aa: CASSLAGARSYEQYF
cdr3_nt: TGTGCCAGCAGCTTAGCGGGGGCAAGGAGTTACGAGCAGTACTTC

j_call: TRBJ2-1
v_call: TRBV18
d_call: -
cdr3_aa: CASSPSGGWGEQFF
cdr3_nt: TGTGCCAGCTCACCAAGTGGGGGATGGGGTGAGCAGTTCTTC

j_call: TRBJ2-3
v_call: TRBV7-2
d_call: -
cdr3_aa: CASSLGPGDTQYF
cdr3_nt: TGTGCCAGCAGCTTAGGACCCGGGGATACGCAGTATTTT

j_call: TRBJ2-2
v_call: TRBV4-1
d_call: -
cdr3_aa: CASSHVVGELFF
cdr3_nt: TGCGCCAGCAGCCACGTGGTCGGGGAGCTGTTTTTT

j_call: TRBJ1-2
v_call: TRBV27
d_call: -
cdr3_aa: CASNPRRGANYGYTF
cdr3_nt: TGTGCCAGCAACCCGCGGCGGGGGGCTAACTATGGCTACACCTTC

j_call: TRBJ2-2
v_call: TRBV15
d_call: TRBD1
cdr3_aa: CATSSRQGANTGELFF
cdr3_nt: TGTGCCACCAGCAGTCGACAGGGGGCTAACACCGGGGAGCTGTTTTTT

j_call: TRBJ2-1
v_call: TRBV11-3
d_call: TRBD2
cdr3_aa: CASSLGLAGVVDEQFF
cdr3_nt: TGTGCCAGCAGCTTAGGACTAGCGGGAGTTGTTGATGAGCAGTTCTTC

j_call: TRBJ1-5
v_call: TRBV19
d_call: -
cdr3_aa: CASSTRLRVPGGRPQHF
cdr3_nt: TGTGCCAGTAGTACCCGACTCAGGGTGCCCGGGGGTCGGCCCCAGCATTTT

j_call: TRBJ2-7
v_call: TRBV7-6
d_call: TRBD1
cdr3_aa: CASSLWDRDSEQYF
cdr3_nt: TGTGCCAGCAGCTTATGGGACAGGGATTCCGAGCAGTACTTC

j_call: TRBJ1-1
v_call: TRBV7-8
d_call: -
cdr3_aa: CASREARMNTEAFF
cdr3_nt: TGTGCCAGCAGGGAGGCACGAATGAACACTGAAGCTTTCTTT

j_call: TRBJ2-7
v_call: TRBV7-2
d_call: TRBD1
cdr3_aa: CASSGGQADTYEQYF
cdr3_nt: TGTGCCAGCAGCGGAGGACAGGCGGACACCTACGAGCAGTACTTC

j_call: TRBJ2-1
v_call: TRBV7-9
d_call: TRBD2
cdr3_aa: CASSLELAIRRSSYNEQFF
cdr3_nt: TGTGCCAGCAGCCTCGAACTAGCGATACGACGGAGCTCCTACAATGAGCAGTTCTTC

j_call: TRBJ2-5
v_call: TRBV29-1
d_call: -
cdr3_aa: CSAVGGRDRIQETQYF
cdr3_nt: TGCAGCGCTGTGGGAGGGAGGGACAGGATTCAAGAGACCCAGTACTTC

j_call: TRBJ2-1
v_call: TRBV9
d_call: TRBD1
cdr3_aa: CASSNLGQVSYNEQFF
cdr3_nt: TGTGCCAGCAGCAACTTGGGACAGGTATCCTACAATGAGCAGTTCTTC

j_call: TRBJ2-7
v_call: TRBV12-5
d_call: TRBD1
cdr3_aa: CASGLANLQGASSYEQYF
cdr3_nt: TGTGCTAGTGGTTTGGCGAACCTACAGGGGGCGAGCTCCTACGAGCAGTACTTC

j_call: TRBJ1-1
v_call: TRBV29-1
d_call: -
cdr3_aa: CSVEASSTEAFF
cdr3_nt: TGCAGCGTTGAGGCTTCGAGCACTGAAGCTTTCTTT

j_call: TRBJ2-5
v_call: TRBV5-1
d_call: -
cdr3_aa: CATRDLSAGETQYF
cdr3_nt: TGCGCCACACGGGACCTTTCCGCCGGAGAGACCCAGTACTTC

j_call: TRBJ2-1
v_call: TRBV19
d_call: TRBD2
cdr3_aa: CASSITSGRFNEQFF
cdr3_nt: TGTGCCAGTAGTATCACTAGCGGGAGATTCAATGAGCAGTTCTTC

j_call: TRBJ1-1
v_call: TRBV7-9
d_call: -
cdr3_aa: CASSPWGFKGLMMNTEAFF
cdr3_nt: TGTGCCAGCAGCCCCTGGGGATTCAAAGGGCTGATGATGAACACTGAAGCTTTCTTT

j_call: TRBJ2-1
v_call: TRBV29-1
d_call: -
cdr3_aa: CSGARGGYNEQFF
cdr3_nt: TGCAGCGGGGCGCGCGGAGGTTACAATGAGCAGTTCTTC

j_call: TRBJ2-3
v_call: TRBV19
d_call: -
cdr3_aa: CASSDGTSTDTQYF
cdr3_nt: TGTGCCAGTAGTGACGGTACTAGCACAGATACGCAGTATTTT

j_call: TRBJ2-5
v_call: TRBV7-2
d_call: TRBD1
cdr3_aa: CASSQNRGLETQYF
cdr3_nt: TGTGCCAGCAGCCAGAACAGGGGGCTAGAGACCCAGTACTTC